The following is a T cell receptor (beta chain) sequence with its context. The sample comes from a study of blood T cell repertoires in COVID-19. About the research overall: In each case, the material was cDNA or gDNA derived from T cells, B-cell-depleted T cells, or PBMCs.

Between the trimmed V and J ends, which lost 4 bases and 4 bases, there was a span of 12 bases. Germline-derived CDR1 and CDR2 are SGHDT and YYEEEE. CDR3 length equals 14 residues. Original handling: Cell counts per sample came from amplifying reference gene primers. Repertoires were generated with immunoSEQ multiplex PCR, while TCRdb's copy carries only in-frame clones and drops some. The V and J calls and the clone size are those of that table, but D and trimming were determined from the DNA. The table lists under 200,000 clones, approximately 84% of them singletons. Enrolment of Seattle patients took place during active infection, and they were followed longitudinally.

Sequenced input: peripheral blood. The clonotype was recovered from a woman older than 75 with COVID-19, enrolled during active disease. The chain employs TRBV5-6 and TRBJ2-1; D remains ambiguous. The CDR3 is CASSPGITYNEQFF. The CDR3 coding sequence is TGTGCCAGCAGCCCGGGTATCACTTACAATGAGCAGTTCTTC.